These 6 T cell receptor beta chains came from one sample sequenced in a study of cytomegalovirus exposure and HLA in healthy donors. The PCR employed 60 Vbeta primers together with 13 Jbeta primers. Libraries were prepared by immunoSEQ multiplex PCR; TCRdb keeps only in-frame clonotypes and omits some of them. Of about 130,000 clones in the sample, roughly 80% were seen once. Sequencing was carried out using PBMCs. Source of these receptors: a woman aged 40 to 50 in good health and CMV-seropositive.

The CDR3 DNA reads as TGTGCCACCAGCGGATTTCACAGGGACCGGTATGGCTACACCTTC. Its translation is CATSGFHRDRYGYTF. J is TRBJ1-2 and V is TRBV15; possible D gene TRBD1, 6 bases. Germline V gene lookup returns CDR1 LNHNV and CDR2 YYDKDF (reference sequence). The CDR3 extends over 15 amino acids. The V gene lost 5 bases and the J gene lost 5 bases, with 18 bases spanning the gap.

This rearrangement joins TRBV15 to TRBJ1-5; D is unclear. The CDR3 has 13 amino acids. Germline V gene data show CDR1 as LNHNV and CDR2 as YYDKDF (reference sequence). The V end was cut by 5 bases, the J end by 0 bases, with 5 bases between. CDR3 in DNA: TGTGCCACCAGCCTAGATAGCAATCAGCCCCAGCATTTT. This sequence encodes CATSLDSNQPQHF.

V and J are TRBV2 and TRBJ2-3; TRBD2 is a possible D gene (5 bases). Trimming left V 2 bases short and J 2 bases short, with 20 bases between. This CDR3 is built from 18 residues. Per germline, CDR1 SNHLY and CDR2 FYNNEI. CDR3 in DNA: TGTGCCAGCAGTGAACTGGCAAGCTTAGCGAGAAACACAGATACGCAGTATTTT. It yields the protein CASSELASLARNTDTQYF. The full variable domain, rest sourced from reference TRBV2 and TRBJ2-3, is EPEVTQTPSHQVTQMGQEVILRCVPISNHLYFYWYRQILGQKVEFLVSFYNNEISEKSEIFDDQFSVERPDGSNFTLKIRSTKLEDSAMYFCASSELASLARNTDTQYFGPGTRLTVL.

This rearrangement joins TRBV6-6 to TRBJ1-2; 8 bases are a match to TRBD1. CDR3 length equals 15 residues. Germline V gene data show CDR1 as MNHNY and CDR2 as SVGAGI (reference sequence). The J segment lost 2 bases and the V segment lost 7 bases, leaving 9 bases of the junction unmatched. CDR3 amino acids: CASTIGTGTNYGYTF. The CDR3 DNA follows: TGTGCCAGCACCATCGGGACAGGAACGAACTATGGCTACACCTTC.

V gene TRBV5-4 combines with J gene TRBJ2-3; 14 nucleotides line up with TRBD2. CDR3 length: 17 amino acids. From germline, CDR1 is SGHNT and CDR2 YYREEE (reference sequence). V was pared by 4 bases and J by 5 bases, with 9 bases of the junction left unmatched. CDR3 DNA sequence: TGTGCCAGCAGCATGGGACTAGCGGGAGTAGAGAGAGATACGCAGTATTTT. Translation: CASSMGLAGVERDTQYF.

This clone was detected a few times. The genes are TRBV6-1 and TRBJ2-3; D remains unclear. The germline CDR1 and CDR2 sequences are MNHNS and SASEGT. The CDR3 extends over 18 amino acids. V shed 1 base and J shed 6 bases, with 23 bases lying between them. The CDR3: CASSEGFWRGREHDTQYF. The CDR3 DNA follows: TGTGCCAGCAGTGAAGGATTTTGGCGAGGTCGTGAACACGATACGCAGTATTTT.